A single sample gave rise to the 8 T cell receptor beta chains below, sequenced in a study of long-term antiretroviral therapy in people with HIV. The assay, immunoSEQ v3.0, was run at survey level. The data were produced by immunoSEQ multiplex PCR, yet TCRdb's version contains in-frame clones alone and is incomplete. The sample yields 25,000 to 30,000 clones, about 93% seen once. Sequenced material: unsorted PBMCs, taken 6.2 years after starting antiretroviral therapy. The receptors stem from a middle-aged man with HIV.

This chain connects TRBV5-1 to TRBJ2-1; 7 positions match TRBD2. V lost 5 bases, J lost 5 bases, and 10 bases stayed unmatched. CDR3 length equals 15 residues. CDR1 and CDR2 from the germline V gene are SGHRS and YFSETQ. CDR3 nucleotide sequence: TGCGCCAGCAGGGACGGGGGGTCCCGAGACAATGAGCAGTTCTTC. The encoded protein is CASRDGGSRDNEQFF.

For the CDR3, the DNA is TGTGCCAGCTCACCGGACAGTCCCTCCTACAATGAGCAGTTCTTC. Protein: CASSPDSPSYNEQFF. The chain is built from TRBV18 and TRBJ2-1; possibly TRBD1 for D (6 bases). With 3 bases removed from V and 0 bases from J, the gap between germline ends came to 9 bases. CDR3 length: 15 residues. Germline V lookup: CDR1 KGHSH, CDR2 LQKENI. The entire variable domain, with the rest obtained from reference TRBV18 and TRBJ2-1, is as follows: NAGVMQNPRHLVRRRGQEARLRCSPMKGHSHVYWYRQLPEEGLKFMVYLQKENIIDESGMPKERFSAEFPKEGPSILRIQQVVRGDSAAYFCASSPDSPSYNEQFFGPGTRLTVL.

The V call is TRBV6-1, the J call TRBJ2-7, with TRBD2 as a possible D gene (6 bases). Germline values: CDR1 MNHNS, CDR2 SASEGT. This CDR3 comprises 13 residues. Trimming took 0 bases from V and 6 from J, leaving 9 bases between them. For the CDR3, the DNA is TGTGCCAGCAGTGAAGCATCCGGGAGCGAGCAGTACTTC. Encoded protein: CASSEASGSEQYF.

The chain couples TRBV6-5 to TRBJ2-7, with 8 bases fitting TRBD2. J was trimmed by 0 bases and V by 4 bases; bases with no gene match: 2. Germline assignment: CDR1 MNHEY and CDR2 SVGAGI. The CDR3 is 14 residues long. For the CDR3, the DNA is TGTGCCAGCAGTTTCGGGGGGGGCTCCTACGAGCAGTACTTC. Protein sequence: CASSFGGGSYEQYF.

This rearrangement joins TRBV5-1 to TRBJ1-2, with D hard to call. Germline-derived CDR1 and CDR2 are SGHRS and YFSETQ. The CDR3 contains 15 residues. The V end was cut by 0 bases, the J end by 4 bases, with 13 bases between. CDR3 region: CASSLDGQVGYGYTF. DNA of the CDR3: TGCGCCAGCAGCTTGGATGGGCAGGTCGGCTATGGCTACACCTTC.

The chain combines TRBV27 with TRBJ2-1; the match to TRBD2 covers 15 bases. V shed 5 bases and J 2 bases; nucleotides not matched to a gene: 10. The CDR3 has 19 residues. Germline loops: CDR1 MNHEY, CDR2 SMNVEV (reference sequence). This CDR3 reads CASSTPGLAGGHTYNEQFF. CDR3 DNA: TGTGCCAGCAGTACCCCGGGACTAGCGGGAGGCCACACCTACAATGAGCAGTTCTTC.

The gene calls are TRBV5-5 and TRBJ2-7, with 10 bases lining up with TRBD2. Germline CDR1 is SGHKS and CDR2 is YYEKEE (reference sequence). The ends lost 0 bases at V and 7 bases at J; junction bases unmatched: 1. This CDR3 contains 13 residues. DNA of the CDR3: TGTGCCAGCAGCTTGGAACTAGCGGGGGAGCAGTACTTC. It yields the protein CASSLELAGEQYF.

J is TRBJ1-1 and V is TRBV30, with D maybe TRBD1 (5 bases). The CDR3 loop spans 14 amino acids. Deletions cut 0 bases from V and 3 bases from J, with 11 bases between. Germline CDR1 GTSNPN, CDR2 SVGIG (reference sequence). CDR3 region: CAWSVWGTDTEAFF. CDR3 DNA sequence: TGTGCCTGGAGTGTATGGGGCACGGACACTGAAGCTTTCTTT.